Presented here are 18 T cell receptor beta chains from one specimen sequenced in a study of chemoradiotherapy in HPV16-positive cancers. Data came from immunoSEQ multiplex PCR; TCRdb stores just in-frame clones and leaves some out. The sample yields roughly 4,600 clones, approximately 88% seen once. The specimen comprised tumor tissue, sampled from a patient who underwent chemoradiotherapy. Every receptor here comes from a human donor with HPV-associated anogenital cancer.

This clone showed up just a few times. V and J are TRBV7-2 and TRBJ2-3; tentative D call: TRBD2 (6 bases). Trimming removed 4 bases from V and 4 bases from J, with 15 bases in between. Germline assignment: CDR1 SGHTA and CDR2 FQGNSA. The CDR3 contains 15 residues. CDR3 in amino acids: CASSSGDLVPDTQYF. The CDR3 region has the DNA TGTGCCAGCAGCTCGGGGGACTTAGTCCCAGATACGCAGTATTTT.

This clone was seen a single time. The chain couples TRBV30 to TRBJ2-7; D is unresolved. Germline CDR1 and CDR2: GTSNPN and SVGIG (reference sequence). This CDR3 contains 15 residues. With 0 bases removed from V and 3 bases from J, the gap between germline ends came to 15 bases. The CDR3 loop reads CAWSVRAVLNYEQYF. CDR3 coding DNA: TGTGCCTGGAGTGTACGGGCAGTCCTAAACTACGAGCAGTACTTC.

The chain uses TRBV7-3 and TRBJ1-2, with 7 bases identical to TRBD1. This CDR3 region has 15 residues. V was pared by 5 bases and J by 0 bases, with 6 bases of the junction left unmatched. Looked up from germline, CDR1 is SGHTA and CDR2 is FQGTGA. The CDR3 loop is CASSPGGAPNYGYTF. CDR3 DNA sequence: TGTGCCAGCAGCCCAGGGGGGGCTCCTAACTATGGCTACACCTTC.

The chain carries TRBV7-2 and TRBJ2-5; TRBD2 might be the D (6 bases). Trimming took 7 bases from V and 2 from J, leaving 11 bases between them. CDR1 and CDR2 (germline): SGHTA, FQGNSA. The length of the CDR3 is 13 residues. DNA of the CDR3: TGTGCCAGCATTGGGCTAGCGCAAGAGACCCAGTACTTC. Its protein product is CASIGLAQETQYF.

This sequence joins TRBV12-5 and TRBJ2-1, with D unresolved. The CDR3 runs to 14 residues. Trimming pared 3 bases from V and 0 bases from J, leaving 6 bases between. CDR1 and CDR2 from the germline V gene are LGHNT and FRNRAP. Written as DNA, the CDR3 is TGTGCTAGTGGTTTAACTGACTCCTACAATGAGCAGTTCTTC. This translates into CASGLTDSYNEQFF.

The V call is TRBV30, the J call TRBJ2-1; D gene ambiguous. Trimming removed 3 bases at V and 4 bases at J, with 7 bases between. The CDR3 loop spans 12 amino acids. The germline CDR1 and CDR2 sequences are GTSNPN and SVGIG (reference sequence). The CDR3 region is CAWRGAYNEQFF. CDR3 sequence (DNA): TGTGCCTGGAGAGGAGCTTACAATGAGCAGTTCTTC. Using reference TRBV30 and TRBJ2-1 for the parts outside the CDR3, the full variable domain is SQTIHQWPATLVQPVGSPLSLECTVEGTSNPNLYWYRQAAGRGLQLLFYSVGIGQISSEVPQNLSASRPQDRQFILSSKKLLLSDSGFYLCAWRGAYNEQFFGPGTRLTVL.

This chain joins TRBV2 and TRBJ2-3; D possibly uses TRBD1 or TRBD2 (6 bases each). The germline V gene has CDR1 SNHLY and CDR2 FYNNEI. V was pared by 3 bases and J by 1 base, with 17 bases between. The CDR3 runs to 17 residues. The CDR3 loop reads CASSDSGGPSGTDTQYF. The DNA for the CDR3 is TGTGCCAGCAGTGACTCCGGGGGCCCTAGCGGCACAGATACGCAGTATTTT.

The rearrangement uses TRBV4-3 and TRBJ1-2; 7 bases match TRBD1. Germline V gives CDR1 LGHNA, CDR2 YSLEER. V lost 1 base, J lost 8 bases, and 13 bases stayed unmatched. The CDR3 sequence is 16 residues long. The CDR3 protein is CASSQALTGILGGYTF. Here the CDR3 DNA reads TGCGCCAGCAGCCAAGCCCTGACAGGGATACTAGGAGGCTACACCTTC.

The V call is TRBV25-1, the J call TRBJ2-7; D remains ambiguous. The V gene's germline CDR1 is MGHDK and CDR2 SYGVNS. This CDR3 has 14 residues. The V and J ends lost 1 base and 5 bases respectively, with 12 bases between them. CDR3 bases: TGTGCCAGCAGTGAATTTGTGGGCGTCCACGAGCAGTACTTC. As protein: CASSEFVGVHEQYF.

The chain recombines TRBV27 with TRBJ1-4, with TRBD1 as a possible D gene (5 bases). This CDR3 comprises 13 residues. V lost 8 bases, J lost 7 bases, and 14 bases lay in between. The germline V gene has CDR1 MNHEY and CDR2 SMNVEV (reference sequence). CDR3 nucleotide sequence: TGTGCCAGCTGCAAGGGGTGGGGTGAAAAACTGTTTTTT. Amino acid sequence: CASCKGWGEKLFF.

The V and J genes are TRBV28 and TRBJ2-5; maybe TRBD1 (7 bases). The V gene lost 1 base and the J gene lost 5 bases, with 11 bases spanning the gap. This CDR3 comprises 14 residues. CDR1 and CDR2 from the germline V gene are MDHEN and SYDVKM. CDR3 DNA: TGTGCCAGCAGTTTATCAGGGGGGCAGGAGACCCAGTACTTC. As protein: CASSLSGGQETQYF.

The chain recombines TRBV19 with TRBJ1-1; D gene unclear. The germline V gene encodes CDR1 LNHDA and CDR2 SQIVND (reference sequence). Trimming removed 2 bases at V and 3 bases at J, with 7 bases between. The CDR3 contains 13 residues. CDR3: CASSIRVDTEAFF. As DNA, the CDR3 is TGTGCCAGTAGTATAAGGGTTGACACTGAAGCTTTCTTT.

This rearrangement joins TRBV27 to TRBJ1-2, with 7 bases that match TRBD1. CDR3 size: 16 residues. The germline V gene has CDR1 MNHEY and CDR2 SMNVEV (reference sequence). Trimming at V came to 5 bases and at J to 3 bases, leaving 12 bases not matched to a gene. As DNA, the CDR3 is TGTGCCAGCAGTCCGACAGGGTATTGGGCTTACTATGGCTACACCTTC. It is translated as CASSPTGYWAYYGYTF.

The rearrangement joins TRBV6-5 to TRBJ1-2, with 7 bases lining up with TRBD1. The CDR3 is 14 amino acids. V shed 5 bases, J shed 6 bases, and the junction held 9 bases outside the gene matches. Germline V gives CDR1 MNHEY, CDR2 SVGAGI. CDR3 residues: CASSRQGGKNGYTF. CDR3 DNA sequence: TGTGCCAGCAGTCGACAGGGAGGAAAGAATGGCTACACCTTC.

The chain has TRBV11-2 and TRBJ2-1, with TRBD2 matching over 7 bases. Germline CDR1 is SGHAT and CDR2 is FQNNGV. This CDR3 is 15 amino acids long. Unmatched junction bases numbered 9, after V lost 6 bases and J lost 4 bases. DNA of the CDR3: TGTGCCAGCAGACCCATCCGCGGGGGTTACAATGAGCAGTTCTTC. It encodes CASRPIRGGYNEQFF.

This chain connects TRBV19 to TRBJ1-1, with TRBD1 identical over 8 bases. With 6 bases clipped from V and 1 base from J, the junction kept 7 bases outside the gene matches. Germline V CDR1 and CDR2: LNHDA, SQIVND (reference sequence). The CDR3 is made up of 15 amino acids. The CDR3, as DNA: TGTGCCAGTAGACGCCCTGACAGGGGGAACACTGAAGCTTTCTTT. The encoded protein is CASRRPDRGNTEAFF.

V gene TRBV2 combines with J gene TRBJ2-4; no definite D call. Germline V gene sequence: CDR1 SNHLY, CDR2 FYNNEI. This CDR3 comprises 12 residues. CDR3 in DNA: TGTGCTACTCAGGCTTCCAAAAACATTCAGTACTTC. This translates into CATQASKNIQYF.

CDR3: CATSRGTSGTVTEAFF. The CDR3 DNA sequence: TGTGCCACCAGCAGAGGGACCTCCGGGACAGTCACTGAAGCTTTCTTT. The chain recombines TRBV15 with TRBJ1-1; 7 bases are shared with TRBD1. Germline CDR1 reads LNHNV; CDR2 reads YYDKDF (reference sequence). Trimming removed 1 base from V and 4 bases from J; junction bases left unmatched: 9. The CDR3 runs 16 residues.